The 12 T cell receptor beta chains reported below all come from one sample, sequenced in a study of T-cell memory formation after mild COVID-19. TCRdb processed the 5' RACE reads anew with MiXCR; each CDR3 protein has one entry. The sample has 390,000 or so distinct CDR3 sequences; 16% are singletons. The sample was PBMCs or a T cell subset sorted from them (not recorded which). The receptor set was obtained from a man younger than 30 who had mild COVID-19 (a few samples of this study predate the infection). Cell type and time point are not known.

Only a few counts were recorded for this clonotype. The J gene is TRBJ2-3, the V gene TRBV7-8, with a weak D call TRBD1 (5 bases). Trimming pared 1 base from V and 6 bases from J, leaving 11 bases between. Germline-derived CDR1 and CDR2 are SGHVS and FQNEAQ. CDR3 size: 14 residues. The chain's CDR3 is CASSLGRDEDTQYF. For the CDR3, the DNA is TGTGCCAGCAGCTTAGGCAGGGATGAGGATACGCAGTATTTT.

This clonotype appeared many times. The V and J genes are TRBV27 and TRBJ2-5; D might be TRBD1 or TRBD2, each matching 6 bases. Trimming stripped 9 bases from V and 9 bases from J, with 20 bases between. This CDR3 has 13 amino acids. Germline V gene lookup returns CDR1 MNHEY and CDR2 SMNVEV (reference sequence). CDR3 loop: CASGGWGAGAQYF. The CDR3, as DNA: TGTGCCAGTGGAGGGTGGGGGGCTGGGGCCCAGTACTTC.

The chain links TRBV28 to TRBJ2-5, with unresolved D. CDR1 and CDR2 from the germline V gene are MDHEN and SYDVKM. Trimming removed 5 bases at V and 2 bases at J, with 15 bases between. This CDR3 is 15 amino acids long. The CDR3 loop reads CASSPPQLGQETQYF. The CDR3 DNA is TGTGCCAGCAGTCCTCCTCAGCTTGGTCAAGAGACCCAGTACTTC.

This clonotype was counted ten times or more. CDR3 residues: CASSQRAVSNQPQHF. The CDR3 DNA sequence: TGCGCCAGCAGCCAACGGGCAGTTAGCAATCAGCCCCAGCATTTT. The V gene is TRBV4-1, the J gene TRBJ1-5; D is uncertain. Germline assignment: CDR1 MGHRA and CDR2 YSYEKL. The CDR3 totals 15 residues. Trimming pared 2 bases from V and 0 bases from J, leaving 8 bases between.

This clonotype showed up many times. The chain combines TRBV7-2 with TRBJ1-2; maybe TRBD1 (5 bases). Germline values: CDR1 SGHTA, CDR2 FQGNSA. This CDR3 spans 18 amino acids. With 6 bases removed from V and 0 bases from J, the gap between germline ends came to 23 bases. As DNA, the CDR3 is TGTGCCAGCAGGTCCCGGGGGTTCAGGATCTTAGCTAACTATGGCTACACCTTC. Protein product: CASRSRGFRILANYGYTF.

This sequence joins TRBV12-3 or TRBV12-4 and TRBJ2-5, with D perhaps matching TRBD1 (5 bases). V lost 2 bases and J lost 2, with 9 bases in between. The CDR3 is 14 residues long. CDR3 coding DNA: TGTGCCAGCAGTTTATTTGACAGTCAAGAGACCCAGTACTTC. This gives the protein CASSLFDSQETQYF.

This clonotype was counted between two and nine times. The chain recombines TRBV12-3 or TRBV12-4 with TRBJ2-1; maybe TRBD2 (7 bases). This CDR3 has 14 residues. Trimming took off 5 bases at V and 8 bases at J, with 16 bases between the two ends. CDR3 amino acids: CASSTPGGPYEQFF. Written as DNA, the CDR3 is TGTGCCAGCAGTACCCCCGGGGGGCCTTATGAGCAGTTCTTC.

This chain's CDR3 is CSSGEGSSGSPLHF. CDR3 in DNA: TGCAGTTCCGGGGAGGGGAGTAGCGGTTCACCCCTCCACTTT. The J gene is TRBJ1-6, the V gene TRBV20-1; tentative D call: TRBD1 (5 bases). The CDR3 is 14 residues long. Deletions cut 8 bases from V and 9 bases from J, with 20 bases between. CDR1 is DFQATT, CDR2 SNEGSKA, per germline (reference sequence).

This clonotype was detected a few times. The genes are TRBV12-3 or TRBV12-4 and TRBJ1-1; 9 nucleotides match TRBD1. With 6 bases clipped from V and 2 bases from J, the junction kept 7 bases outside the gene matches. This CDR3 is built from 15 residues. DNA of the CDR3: TGTGCCAGCAGACCCGACAGGGGGACTAACACTGAAGCTTTCTTT. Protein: CASRPDRGTNTEAFF.

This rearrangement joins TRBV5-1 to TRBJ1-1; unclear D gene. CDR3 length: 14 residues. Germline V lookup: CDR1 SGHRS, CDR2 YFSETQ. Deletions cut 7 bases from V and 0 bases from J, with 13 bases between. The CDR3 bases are TGCGCCAGCGCCACCCGAACGGTGAACACTGAAGCTTTCTTT. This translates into CASATRTVNTEAFF.

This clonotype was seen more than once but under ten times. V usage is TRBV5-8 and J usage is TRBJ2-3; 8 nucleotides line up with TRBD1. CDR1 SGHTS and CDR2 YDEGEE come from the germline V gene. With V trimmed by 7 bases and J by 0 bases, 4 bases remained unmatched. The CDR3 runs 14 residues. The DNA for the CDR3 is TGTGCCAGCGCTACAGGGGGTAGCACAGATACGCAGTATTTT. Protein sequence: CASATGGSTDTQYF.

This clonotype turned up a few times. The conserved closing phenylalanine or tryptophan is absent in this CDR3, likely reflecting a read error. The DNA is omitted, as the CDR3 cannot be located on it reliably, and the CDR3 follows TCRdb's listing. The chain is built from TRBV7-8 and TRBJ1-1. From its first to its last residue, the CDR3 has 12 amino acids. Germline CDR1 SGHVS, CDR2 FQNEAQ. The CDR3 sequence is CASSLAGGGPVL.